This TCR beta chain was obtained from a study of shared clonotypes between healthy human individuals. Clones were read by immunoSEQ multiplex PCR, and TCRdb kept only the in-frame ones, dropping some. In the table there are about 2 million clones, over 85% of which are singletons. Terminally differentiated effector memory CD45RA+ cells were excluded from the naive CD8 cells, which were CD45RO-negative and positively selected for CCR7. General study findings and limits: Exclusively blood specimens were collected; tissue repertoires likely differ.

Germline CDR1 reads LNHDA; CDR2 reads SQIVND (reference sequence). CDR3 length: 14 amino acids. The V gene end was trimmed by 10 bases and the J gene end by 4 bases; junction bases not matched to a gene: 10. This clone was recorded once. Its antigen is currently unknown. The clonotype was recovered from a young man in good health. This rearrangement joins TRBV19 to TRBJ1-5; 7 nucleotides match TRBD1. The sample comprised naive CD8+ T cells sorted from blood. CDR3 loop: CATWGQSFNQPQHF. Here the CDR3 DNA reads TGTGCCACCTGGGGACAGAGCTTTAATCAGCCCCAGCATTTT.